The 9 T cell receptor beta chains below come from one sample, sequenced in a study of cytomegalovirus exposure and HLA in healthy donors. The study ran its PCR with 60 Vbeta and 13 Jbeta primers. The repertoire was sequenced with immunoSEQ multiplex PCR; TCRdb's copy has only in-frame clones and lacks some. Of some 120,000 clones in the sample, about 80% are singletons; the top ten hold approximately 9.6%. The sample comprised PBMCs. These receptor sequences come from a woman aged 50 to 60 in good health and CMV-seropositive.

In its sample, this clone was seen a few times. V usage is TRBV7-3 and J usage is TRBJ2-3; 7 bases line up with TRBD1. The CDR3 has 16 amino acids. CDR1 is SGHTA and CDR2 is FQGTGA in the germline V gene. The J segment lost 2 bases and the V segment lost 5 bases, leaving 10 bases of the junction unmatched. The CDR3 DNA sequence: TGTGCCAGCAGCCCCCATCTGACAGGGTCCACAGATACGCAGTATTTT. Translation gives CASSPHLTGSTDTQYF.

The rearrangement joins TRBV7-9 to TRBJ1-2, with no clear D. Trimming took 2 bases from V and 1 from J, leaving 8 bases between them. Germline-derived CDR1 and CDR2 are SEHNR and FQNEAQ (reference sequence). This CDR3 is 14 amino acids long. CDR3 nucleotides: TGTGCCAGCAGCTTACCGGGGATTAACTATGGCTACACCTTC. Protein product: CASSLPGINYGYTF. Complete variable domain (other parts from reference TRBV7-9 and TRBJ1-2): DTGVSQNPRHKITKRGQNVTFRCDPISEHNRLYWYRQTLGQGPEFLTYFQNEAQLEKSRLLSDRFSAERPKGSFSTLEIQRTEQGDSAMYLCASSLPGINYGYTFGSGTRLTVV.

The V and J genes are TRBV7-3 and TRBJ1-5; D remains ambiguous. Germline V gene sequence: CDR1 SGHTA, CDR2 FQGTGA. With 0 bases removed from V and 4 bases from J, the gap between germline ends came to 4 bases. The CDR3 is 13 residues long. CDR3 nucleotides: TGTGCCAGCAGCTTAACGCAGAATCAGCCCCAGCATTTT. Protein sequence: CASSLTQNQPQHF.

This chain uses TRBV6-6 with TRBJ2-7, with D possibly matching TRBD2 (6 bases). The germline V gene has CDR1 MNHNY and CDR2 SVGAGI (reference sequence). Between the trimmed V and J ends, which lost 2 bases and 4 bases, there was a span of 12 bases. This CDR3 is built from 14 residues. In DNA form, the CDR3 reads TGTGCCAGCAGTTACGAGGCGGGAAGTTACGAGCAGTACTTC. The encoded protein is CASSYEAGSYEQYF.

This clone was seen a few times. The gene calls are TRBV6-6 and TRBJ1-3; D ambiguous. Trimming took 7 bases from V and 0 from J, leaving 10 bases between them. CDR1 is MNHNY, CDR2 SVGAGI, per germline (reference sequence). The CDR3 is 14 residues long. CDR3 nucleotide sequence: TGTGCCAGCACTCCACGGGACTCTGGAAACACCATATATTTT. Translating gives CASTPRDSGNTIYF.

The chain combines TRBV7-9 with TRBJ1-6, with 7 nucleotides matching TRBD1. Losses at the gene ends were 2 bases for V and 9 bases for J; bases not matched to a gene: 7. Germline CDR1 SEHNR, CDR2 FQNEAQ (reference sequence). The CDR3 has 15 amino acids. This chain's CDR3 is CASSLTTGNVSPLHF. The CDR3, as DNA: TGTGCCAGCAGCTTAACGACAGGGAACGTTTCACCCCTCCACTTT.

In regard to this clone: This specimen includes other DNA sequences encoding the same CDR3. The J gene is TRBJ2-7, the V gene TRBV30; TRBD2 might be the D (6 bases). This CDR3 contains 15 residues. Germline CDR1 reads GTSNPN; CDR2 reads SVGIG (reference sequence). Trimming shortened V by 3 bases and J by 3 bases, and 18 bases separated the two germline ends. CDR3 DNA sequence: TGTGCCTGGAGCCCTTGGGGAGGCGCAAGCTACGAGCAGTACTTC. Protein sequence: CAWSPWGGASYEQYF.

The chain has TRBV5-1 and TRBJ2-5, with 7 bases matching TRBD1. This CDR3 comprises 14 residues. V shed 3 bases, J shed 5 bases, and the junction held 7 bases outside the gene matches. Germline CDR1 and CDR2: SGHRS and YFSETQ. CDR3 in DNA: TGCGCCAGCAGCTCCCAGGGGGTCGGGGAGACCCAGTACTTC. Protein: CASSSQGVGETQYF.

V gene TRBV7-2 combines with J gene TRBJ1-1; D is unclear. Germline-derived CDR1 and CDR2 are SGHTA and FQGNSA. This CDR3 region has 14 residues. The V end lost 5 bases, the J end lost 5 bases, and 15 bases lay between the germline ends. The DNA of the CDR3 is TGTGCCAGCAGCCCCCTGGAGGGTGAGACTGAAGCTTTCTTT. Its protein product is CASSPLEGETEAFF.